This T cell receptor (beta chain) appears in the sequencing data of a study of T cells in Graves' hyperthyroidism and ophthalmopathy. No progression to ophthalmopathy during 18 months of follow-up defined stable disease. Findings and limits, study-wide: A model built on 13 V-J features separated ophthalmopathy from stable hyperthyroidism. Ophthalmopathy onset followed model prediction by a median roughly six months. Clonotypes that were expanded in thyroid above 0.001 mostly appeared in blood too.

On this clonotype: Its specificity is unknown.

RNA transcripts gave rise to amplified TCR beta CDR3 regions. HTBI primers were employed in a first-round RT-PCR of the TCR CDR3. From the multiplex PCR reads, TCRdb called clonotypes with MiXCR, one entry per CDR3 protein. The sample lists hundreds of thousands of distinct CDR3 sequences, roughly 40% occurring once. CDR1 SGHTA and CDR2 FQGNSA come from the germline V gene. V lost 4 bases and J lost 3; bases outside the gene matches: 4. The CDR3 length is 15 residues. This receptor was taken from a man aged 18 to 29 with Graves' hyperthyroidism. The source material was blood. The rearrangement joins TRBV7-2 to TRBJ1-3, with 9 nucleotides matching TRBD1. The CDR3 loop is CASSWGQGYGNTIYF. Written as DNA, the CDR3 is TGTGCCAGCAGCTGGGGACAGGGATATGGAAACACCATATATTTT.